Listed below are T cell receptor beta chains from one sample, sequenced in a study of blood T cell repertoires in COVID-19. Using immunoSEQ multiplex PCR, the repertoire was profiled, and TCRdb retains in-frame clones only, with some absent. The sample has fewer than 110,000 clones; less than 90% are singletons. The specimen sequenced was peripheral blood. These receptor sequences come from a human donor in a cohort sampled during active COVID-19. CDR3s include the opening cysteine and the closing phenylalanine or tryptophan. The D gene is left open where the match is weak. Clone size is given for some rows only: seen once, a few or many times, or a class if the clone is expanded.

abundance,d_gene,v_gene,j_gene,CDR3nt,CDR3aa
NA,TRBD1,TRBV4-1,TRBJ1-1,TGCGCCAGCAGCCGACCGGGACAGGGAGCGACTGAAGCTTTCTTT,CASSRPGQGATEAFF
NA,NA,TRBV19,TRBJ2-1,TGTGCCAGTAGTATAGGTGGACAGCCCGTAAATGAGCAGTTCTTC,CASSIGGQPVNEQFF
NA,TRBD1,TRBV18,TRBJ1-2,TGTGCCAGCTCAGCCGGGACAGTTAACTATGGCTACACCTTC,CASSAGTVNYGYTF
NA,TRBD2,TRBV19,TRBJ2-3,TGTGCCAGTAGCGATTCCGGCGGGAGGACAGATACGCAGTATTTT,CASSDSGGRTDTQYF
NA,TRBD2,TRBV29-1,TRBJ2-7,TGCAGCGTTGAACCCATTAGCGGGAATTTGTACGAGCAGTACTTC,CSVEPISGNLYEQYF
many,NA,TRBV5-1,TRBJ2-2,TGCGCCAGCAGGGTACAGGGCGCGAACACCGGGGAGCTGTTTTTT,CASRVQGANTGELFF
NA,NA,TRBV19,TRBJ1-5,TGTGCTGGTGCCCTATCCCTTCATCAGCCCCAGCATTTT,CAGALSLHQPQHF
NA,NA,TRBV7-2,TRBJ1-5,TGTGCCAGCAGCAAGGACTCCACTCGGGGCAATCAGCCCCAGCATTTT,CASSKDSTRGNQPQHF
NA,NA,TRBV20-1,TRBJ1-2,TGCAGTGTTGGGCGGGATGGCTACACCTTC,CSVGRDGYTF
NA,TRBD1,TRBV27,TRBJ1-1,TGTGCCAGCAGTCCTTTGGACAGGGTGAACACTGAAGCTTTCTTT,CASSPLDRVNTEAFF
NA,NA,TRBV20-1,TRBJ1-5,TGCAGTGCTAGTGGGCAGGAAGGCAATCAGCCCCAGCATTTT,CSASGQEGNQPQHF
NA,NA,TRBV9,TRBJ1-1,TGTGCCAGCAGCGTAGGGTCAGGTGGAGGGACTGAAGCTTTCTTT,CASSVGSGGGTEAFF
NA,NA,TRBV5-6,TRBJ1-3,TGTGCCAGCAGCTCCAGAGCGGTGGGCTCTGGAAACACCATATATTTT,CASSSRAVGSGNTIYF
NA,NA,TRBV20-1,TRBJ1-1,TGCAGTGCTAGATGGGAGGGGCTGGCTTTCTTT,CSARWEGLAFF
NA,TRBD2,TRBV7-7,TRBJ2-1,TGTGCCAGCAGCTTAGATGGCGGGAGCTCCTACAATGAGCAGTTCTTC,CASSLDGGSSYNEQFF
once,NA,TRBV10-3,TRBJ2-3,TGTGCCATCAGTGAGGCAACTTACACAGATACGCAGTATTTT,CAISEATYTDTQYF
once,TRBD2,TRBV4-1,TRBJ2-1,TGCGCCAGCAGCCAAGACGGCTCGGGAGGGGGTTACAATGAGCAGTTCTTC,CASSQDGSGGGYNEQFF
NA,TRBD1,TRBV19,TRBJ1-4,TGTGCCAGTAAAGAGACAGGGGCCCAATCTCTGTTTTTT,CASKETGAQSLFF
NA,NA,TRBV7-9,TRBJ1-3,TGTGCCAGCAGCGACATGGGGGGTGGAAACACCATATATTTT,CASSDMGGGNTIYF
many,NA,TRBV25-1,TRBJ1-6,TGTGCCAGCAGGCGGGGTACCGATTCACCCCTCCACTTT,CASRRGTDSPLHF
NA,NA,TRBV5-1,TRBJ1-1,TGCGCCAGCAGCTTGAACCAGGAGAACACTGAAGCTTTCTTT,CASSLNQENTEAFF
NA,TRBD2,TRBV5-6,TRBJ2-7,TGTGCCAGCAGCTTGACCGGGACTAGCGGGACCTACGAGCAGTACTTC,CASSLTGTSGTYEQYF
NA,TRBD1,TRBV9,TRBJ2-5,TGTGCCAGCAGCCTTAGACAGGGATCGGGGGAGACCCAGTACTTC,CASSLRQGSGETQYF
NA,TRBD2,TRBV3-1/TRBV3-2,TRBJ2-3,TGTGCCAGCAGCCGACTTTTGGCCTCAGCGGGGGATACGCAGTATTTT,CASSRLLASAGDTQYF
NA,TRBD1,TRBV7-2,TRBJ1-6,TGTGCCAGCAGCTTAGGGACAGGGTTCGGTTATTCACCCCTCCACTTT,CASSLGTGFGYSPLHF
NA,NA,TRBV18,TRBJ1-2,TGTGCCAGCTCACCAGGGTCTGACAGCTATGGCTACACCTTC,CASSPGSDSYGYTF
NA,NA,TRBV28,TRBJ1-1,TGTGCCAGCCGGGACACCTTGGAGAACACTGAAGCTTTCTTT,CASRDTLENTEAFF
NA,TRBD1,TRBV6-5,TRBJ1-1,TGTGCCAGCAGGCCATATCAGGGGGGTTTGACTGAAGCTTTCTTT,CASRPYQGGLTEAFF
NA,NA,TRBV5-6,TRBJ1-5,TGTGCCAGCAGCTTGGGTCAGAACAATCAGCCCCAGCATTTT,CASSLGQNNQPQHF
NA,TRBD2,TRBV11-3,TRBJ2-1,TGTGCCAGCAGCACGGGACTAGCGGGAGACAATGAGCAGTTCTTC,CASSTGLAGDNEQFF
NA,NA,TRBV3-1/TRBV3-2,TRBJ1-2,TGTGCCAGCAGCCAAGATCGCTGGCCGGCGAATAGCGGTGGCTACACCTTC,CASSQDRWPANSGGYTF
NA,NA,TRBV2,TRBJ1-2,TGTGCCAGCAATAGACAGATCTCCAACTATGGCTACACCTTC,CASNRQISNYGYTF
few,NA,TRBV3-1/TRBV3-2,TRBJ2-3,TGTGCCAGCAGCCAAAACAGGCTCGGGGATACGCAGTATTTT,CASSQNRLGDTQYF
NA,TRBD1,TRBV19,TRBJ1-1,TGTGCCAGTAGTTTACAGGGGGCCCGGAACACTGAAGCTTTCTTT,CASSLQGARNTEAFF
NA,TRBD1,TRBV25-1,TRBJ1-4,TGTGCCAGCAGTGACCCCGACAGGGGGTATGTGGAAAAACTGTTTTTT,CASSDPDRGYVEKLFF
NA,TRBD1,TRBV7-3,TRBJ2-1,TGTGCCAGCAGCTTAGCCGGGACAGGCATCAATGAGCAGTTCTTC,CASSLAGTGINEQFF
few,NA,TRBV4-2,TRBJ2-3,TGTGCCAGCAGCCAACAATACGGTGGAGGCACAGATACGCAGTATTTT,CASSQQYGGGTDTQYF
NA,TRBD2,TRBV9,TRBJ2-5,TGTGCCAGCAGCGCCGGACTAGCGGGAGGGTTGGAGACCCAGTACTTC,CASSAGLAGGLETQYF
NA,NA,TRBV7-9,TRBJ1-2,TGTGCCAGCAGCATACAGGGAGACTATGGCTACACCTTC,CASSIQGDYGYTF